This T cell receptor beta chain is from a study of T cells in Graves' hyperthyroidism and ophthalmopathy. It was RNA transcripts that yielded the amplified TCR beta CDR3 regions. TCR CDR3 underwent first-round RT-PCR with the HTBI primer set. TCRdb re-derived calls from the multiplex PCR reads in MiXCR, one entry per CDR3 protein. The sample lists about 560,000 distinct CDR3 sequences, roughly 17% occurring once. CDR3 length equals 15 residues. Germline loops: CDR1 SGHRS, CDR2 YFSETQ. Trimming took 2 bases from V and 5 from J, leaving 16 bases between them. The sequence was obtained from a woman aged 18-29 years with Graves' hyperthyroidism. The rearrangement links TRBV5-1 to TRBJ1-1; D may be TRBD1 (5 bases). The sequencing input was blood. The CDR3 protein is CASSFSQGGMTEAFF. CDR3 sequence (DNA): TGCGCCAGCAGCTTCAGTCAGGGAGGGATGACTGAAGCTTTCTTT. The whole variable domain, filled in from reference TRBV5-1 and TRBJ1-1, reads KAGVTQTPRYLIKTRGQQVTLSCSPISGHRSVSWYQQTPGQGLQFLFEYFSETQRNKGNFPGRFSGRQFSNSRSEMNVSTLELGDSALYLCASSFSQGGMTEAFFGQGTRLTVV.